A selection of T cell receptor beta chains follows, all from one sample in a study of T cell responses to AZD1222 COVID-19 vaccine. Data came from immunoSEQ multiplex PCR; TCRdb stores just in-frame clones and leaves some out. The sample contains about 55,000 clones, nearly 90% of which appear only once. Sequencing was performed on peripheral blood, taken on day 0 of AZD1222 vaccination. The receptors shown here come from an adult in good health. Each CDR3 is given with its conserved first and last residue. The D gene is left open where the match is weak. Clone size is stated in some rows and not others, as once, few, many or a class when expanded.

TGTGCCAGCAGTCAGGGACAGGGGAACTATGGCTACACCTTC CASSQGQGNYGYTF TRBV28 - TRBD1 14 TRBJ1-2
TGTGCCAGCAGTTACGGTTTTCAGGGGGAAAAACTGTTTTTT CASSYGFQGEKLFF TRBV6-5 once - 14 TRBJ1-4
TGTGCCAGCAGCCCCCGAGACAGGGGGCGGACTGAAGCTTTCTTT CASSPRDRGRTEAFF TRBV5-4 - TRBD1 15 TRBJ1-1
TGTGCCAGTAGTATAAATGAGGGGATGGTGAACGAGCAGTACTTC CASSINEGMVNEQYF TRBV19 - - 15 TRBJ2-7
TGTGCCAGCAGCTTAGTACAGGGGACCTACGAGCAGTACTTC CASSLVQGTYEQYF TRBV11-2 - TRBD1 14 TRBJ2-7
TGTGCCAGCAGTTCGACTAGCGGGGGGGCCAAAAACATTCAGTACTTC CASSSTSGGAKNIQYF TRBV28 - TRBD2 16 TRBJ2-4
TGTGCCAGCAGCCAAGTTAGTGGGGGGCCCAATGAGCAGTTCTTC CASSQVSGGPNEQFF TRBV3-1/TRBV3-2 - - 15 TRBJ2-1
TGCGCCAGCAGCCCGGGACAGGGGATTGGCTACACCTTC CASSPGQGIGYTF TRBV5-1 few TRBD1 13 TRBJ1-2
TGTGCCAGCAGCTTAGGCCCGGTGTCAAACCTGAACACCGGGGAGCTGTTTTTT CASSLGPVSNLNTGELFF TRBV13 - - 18 TRBJ2-2
TGTGCCAGCAGTTACTACAGGGGTAGCAATCAGCCCCAGCATTTT CASSYYRGSNQPQHF TRBV6-5 once TRBD1 15 TRBJ1-5
TGCGCCAGCAGCCCCCGGACTAGCGGGGTATCTGGGGAGCTGTTTTTT CASSPRTSGVSGELFF TRBV5-1 - TRBD2 16 TRBJ2-2
TGTGCCAGCAGCCCAACTAGCGTCGAGCAGTACTTC CASSPTSVEQYF TRBV7-2 - TRBD2 12 TRBJ2-7
TGTGCCAGCAGCAACGACAGGAACGCGGCATCTTTTTACGAGCAGTACTTC CASSNDRNAASFYEQYF TRBV7-8 - - 17 TRBJ2-7
TGTGCCAGACGGCTCTCGGACGGGGAAAAGGAGACCCAGTACTTC CARRLSDGEKETQYF TRBV21-1 - - 15 TRBJ2-5
TGTGCCAGCTCACCAACGACTAGCGGGGGGGTTACCTACGAGCAGTACTTC CASSPTTSGGVTYEQYF TRBV18 - TRBD2 17 TRBJ2-7
TGTGCCAGCTCCGGGACACTAGGAAACACCATATATTTT CASSGTLGNTIYF TRBV6-5 - - 13 TRBJ1-3
TGCGCCAGCAGGACAGGGAACACTGAAGCTTTCTTT CASRTGNTEAFF TRBV5-1 - - 12 TRBJ1-1
TGTGCCAGCAGCCTTCAGTCGGGGGAAATCGGGGAGCTGTTTTTT CASSLQSGEIGELFF TRBV6-2/TRBV6-3 - - 15 TRBJ2-2
TGTGCCAGCAGCCAAGGGGGACAGACAAATTCACCCCTCCACTTT CASSQGGQTNSPLHF TRBV4-2 - TRBD1 15 TRBJ1-6
TGTGCCAGCAGCTCCTGGCGGGGGGACAATGAGCAGTTCTTC CASSSWRGDNEQFF TRBV7-9 - TRBD2 14 TRBJ2-1
TGTGCCAGCAGCTTAGCACCAGCGGGGAAGTACGAGCAGTACTTC CASSLAPAGKYEQYF TRBV7-6 - TRBD2 15 TRBJ2-7
TGTGCCAGCAGCTTATCCGGGACAGGGCGAACTGAAGCTTTCTTT CASSLSGTGRTEAFF TRBV5-8 - TRBD1 15 TRBJ1-1
TGTGCCAGCAGACCTCGACAGGGTTGGTCCTACGAGCAGTACTTC CASRPRQGWSYEQYF TRBV6-2/TRBV6-3 - TRBD1 15 TRBJ2-7
TGTGCCAGCAGCTCCCGGACAGGGCTAAACACCGGGGAGCTGTTTTTT CASSSRTGLNTGELFF TRBV11-1 once TRBD1 16 TRBJ2-2
TGTGCCAGCAGCCAAGCCGCCGGGGGGGCCTACGAGCAGTACTTC CASSQAAGGAYEQYF TRBV3-1/TRBV3-2 - TRBD2 15 TRBJ2-7
TGTGCCAGCAGGGACCTAGGCTGGCAGGGGGGTCACGGGGAGCTGTTTTTT CASRDLGWQGGHGELFF TRBV7-3 - - 17 TRBJ2-2
TGTGCCACCCGTGGGAGCGGGGCCCCGAGCTCCTACAATGAGCAGTTCTTC CATRGSGAPSSYNEQFF TRBV15 - TRBD2 17 TRBJ2-1
TGTGCCAGCAGCTTGGAACAGGGGGCTAGCGGGGATAGCAATCAGCCCCAGCATTTT CASSLEQGASGDSNQPQHF TRBV7-2 - TRBD1 19 TRBJ1-5
TGTGCCAGCAGCCCGGGACTAGCGGGCATCGGGGAGCTGTTTTTT CASSPGLAGIGELFF TRBV7-3 - TRBD2 15 TRBJ2-2
TGTGCCAGCAGTTCCCTCGGACAGGGCACTCTTGGCTACACCTTC CASSSLGQGTLGYTF TRBV6-5 few TRBD1 15 TRBJ1-2
TGCGCCAGCAGCTTGGCAACTAGCATCTCCTACGAGCAGTACTTC CASSLATSISYEQYF TRBV5-1 - - 15 TRBJ2-7
TGTGCCAGCTCTTCCGATCCCCATGCGACAGGGGAGGACACCTTC CASSSDPHATGEDTF TRBV18 - TRBD1 15 TRBJ1-2
TGTGCCAGCAGCGTGGGACAGGGCATTAGTGAGCAGTTCTTC CASSVGQGISEQFF TRBV11-2 - TRBD1 14 TRBJ2-1
TGTGCCAGCAGCATCTCCCCGTCCGGGACAGGGGGTTCTAAGCAGTACTTC CASSISPSGTGGSKQYF TRBV5-4 - TRBD1 17 TRBJ2-7
TGTGCCAGCAGCGTGGCTAGCGGGGGTATCGCAGATACGCAGTATTTT CASSVASGGIADTQYF TRBV9 - TRBD2 16 TRBJ2-3
TGTGCCAGCAGCCAATACGGGACTAGCGGGGCGGCGAACTACGAGCAGTACTTC CASSQYGTSGAANYEQYF TRBV4-2 - TRBD2 18 TRBJ2-7
TGTGCCAGCAGTTCCCGGGGTGATCACAATGAGCAGTTCTTC CASSSRGDHNEQFF TRBV6-5 - - 14 TRBJ2-1
TGCGCCAGCAGCTTGGCGGGGGGACACTCTGGAAACACCATATATTTT CASSLAGGHSGNTIYF TRBV5-1 - - 16 TRBJ1-3
TGCGCCAGCCGTCTCGAGGCACCTAGTTCCCACAAAGCTTTCTTT CASRLEAPSSHKAFF TRBV5-1 - - 15 TRBJ1-1
TGTGCCAGCAGCTTCAGGCCCCAGTTGAACACTGAAGCTTTCTTT CASSFRPQLNTEAFF TRBV5-4 - - 15 TRBJ1-1
TGTGCCAGCAGTTACGGGGCCAGGGTCAACACTGAAGCTTTCTTT CASSYGARVNTEAFF TRBV6-5 - - 15 TRBJ1-1
TGTGCCAGCAGCCGCCTCTTGGGCCTAGTCAAAGAGACCCAGTACTTC CASSRLLGLVKETQYF TRBV3-1/TRBV3-2 - - 16 TRBJ2-5
TGTGCCAGTAGTATTGAGCCTCCGGGACCGTCTGGGCAGTTCTTC CASSIEPPGPSGQFF TRBV19 - - 15 TRBJ2-1
TGTGCCAGCAGCGCTCAATCTGGAAACACCATATATTTT CASSAQSGNTIYF TRBV12-3/TRBV12-4 - - 13 TRBJ1-3
TGTGCCAGCAGCTCTATCCACCGGGGGAGAGGGGGAAACACCATATATTTT CASSSIHRGRGGNTIYF TRBV11-2 - - 17 TRBJ1-3
TGTGCCAGCAGCGCCCAAGAGACCCAGTACTTC CASSAQETQYF TRBV9 - - 11 TRBJ2-5
TGTGCCAGCAGTGGGGGATTTTACGACAGTTCCCCCTATGGCTACACCTTC CASSGGFYDSSPYGYTF TRBV6-1 - - 17 TRBJ1-2
TGTGCCAGCAGCTTAGGACTAGCGGGGGGGCACGAGACCCAGTACTTC CASSLGLAGGHETQYF TRBV11-2 once TRBD2 16 TRBJ2-5
TGCAGCGTCACCTCCGGGACATCTAATGAAAAACTGTTTTTT CSVTSGTSNEKLFF TRBV29-1 - - 14 TRBJ1-4
TGTGCCAGCTATCCTCCAGGAGGTGTTGGCGGCTACACCTTC CASYPPGGVGGYTF TRBV27 once - 14 TRBJ1-2
TGTGCCAGCAGTTACTCGGCAGGGCGGGACTACACCTTC CASSYSAGRDYTF TRBV6-5 - - 13 TRBJ1-2
TGCAGCGTCGGGGGGGGCCGTTTTGGTGCAGATACGCAGTATTTT CSVGGGRFGADTQYF TRBV29-1 - TRBD2 15 TRBJ2-3
TGTGCCACCAGCAGGGACAAAGGGACGCTCCCAGGGTATGGCTACACCTTC CATSRDKGTLPGYGYTF TRBV15 - - 17 TRBJ1-2
TGTGCCAGCGGAAGACAGGGCGATAGCTCCTACGAGCAGTACTTC CASGRQGDSSYEQYF TRBV28 once TRBD1 15 TRBJ2-7
TGTGCCATCAGTGGACAGGGGGCAGGGGACACTGAAGCTTTCTTT CAISGQGAGDTEAFF TRBV10-3 - TRBD1 15 TRBJ1-1
TGTGCCAGCAGGGAGGGGGCGTACACTGAAGCTTTCTTT CASREGAYTEAFF TRBV7-9 few TRBD1 13 TRBJ1-1